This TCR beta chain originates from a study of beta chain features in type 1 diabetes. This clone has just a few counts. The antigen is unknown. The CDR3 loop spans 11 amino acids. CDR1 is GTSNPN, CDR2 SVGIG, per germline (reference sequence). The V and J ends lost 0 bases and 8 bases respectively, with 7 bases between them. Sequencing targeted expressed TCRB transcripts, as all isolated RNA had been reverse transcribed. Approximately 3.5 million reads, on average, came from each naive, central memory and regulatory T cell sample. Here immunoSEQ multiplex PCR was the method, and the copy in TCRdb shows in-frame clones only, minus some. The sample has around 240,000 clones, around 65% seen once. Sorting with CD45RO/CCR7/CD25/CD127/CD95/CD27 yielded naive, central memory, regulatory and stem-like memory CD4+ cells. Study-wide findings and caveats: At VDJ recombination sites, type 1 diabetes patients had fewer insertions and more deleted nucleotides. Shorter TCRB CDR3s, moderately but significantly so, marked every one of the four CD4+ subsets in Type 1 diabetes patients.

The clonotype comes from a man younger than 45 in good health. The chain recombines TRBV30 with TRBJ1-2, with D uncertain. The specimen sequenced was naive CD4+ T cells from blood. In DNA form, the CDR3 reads TGTGCCTGGAGTGTACGAGGGGGCTACACCTTC. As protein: CAWSVRGGYTF. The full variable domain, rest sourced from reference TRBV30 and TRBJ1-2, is SQTIHQWPATLVQPVGSPLSLECTVEGTSNPNLYWYRQAAGRGLQLLFYSVGIGQISSEVPQNLSASRPQDRQFILSSKKLLLSDSGFYLCAWSVRGGYTFGSGTRLTVV.